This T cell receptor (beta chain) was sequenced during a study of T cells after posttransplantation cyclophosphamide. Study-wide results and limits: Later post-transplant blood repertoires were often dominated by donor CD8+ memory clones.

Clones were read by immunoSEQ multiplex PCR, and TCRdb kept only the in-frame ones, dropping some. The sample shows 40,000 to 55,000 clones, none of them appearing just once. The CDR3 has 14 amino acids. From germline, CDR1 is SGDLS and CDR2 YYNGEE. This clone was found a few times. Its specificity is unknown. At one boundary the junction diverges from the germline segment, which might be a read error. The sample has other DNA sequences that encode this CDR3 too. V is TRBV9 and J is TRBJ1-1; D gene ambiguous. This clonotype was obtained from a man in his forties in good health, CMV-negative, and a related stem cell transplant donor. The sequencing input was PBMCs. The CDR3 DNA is TGCGCCAGCAGCACACATATGGGAGGCACTGAAGCTTTCTTT. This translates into CASSTHMGGTEAFF. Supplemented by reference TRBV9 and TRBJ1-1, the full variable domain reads DSGVTQTPKHLITATGQRVTLRCSPRSGDLSVYWYQQSLDQGLQFLIQYYNGEERAKGNILERFSAQQFPDLHSELNLSSLELGDSALYFCASSTHMGGTEAFFGQGTRLTVV.